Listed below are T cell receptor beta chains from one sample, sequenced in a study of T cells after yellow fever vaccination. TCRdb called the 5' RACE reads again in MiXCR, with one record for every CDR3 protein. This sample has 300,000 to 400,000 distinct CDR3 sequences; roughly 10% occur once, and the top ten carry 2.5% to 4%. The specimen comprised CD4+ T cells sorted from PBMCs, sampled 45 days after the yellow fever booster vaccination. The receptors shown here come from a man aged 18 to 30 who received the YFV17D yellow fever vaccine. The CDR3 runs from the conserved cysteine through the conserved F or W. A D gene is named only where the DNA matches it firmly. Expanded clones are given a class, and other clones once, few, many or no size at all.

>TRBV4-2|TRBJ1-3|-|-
TGTGCCAGCAGCCAAGACTCCCAACAGGGACTAGGAAACACCATATATTTT
CASSQDSQQGLGNTIYF
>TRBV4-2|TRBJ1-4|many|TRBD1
TGTGCCAGCAGCCAAGGCATCGACAGGGGGCAAGAAAAACTGTTTTTT
CASSQGIDRGQEKLFF
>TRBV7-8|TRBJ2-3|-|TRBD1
TGTGCCAGCAGCCAGGGGGTTGGGTGGACAGATACGCAGTATTTT
CASSQGVGWTDTQYF
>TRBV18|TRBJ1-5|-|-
TGTGCCAGCTCACCTGACCGGGGACCGAGTGACAATCAGCCCCAGCATTTT
CASSPDRGPSDNQPQHF
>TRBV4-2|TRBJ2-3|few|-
TGTGCCAGCAGACGCGACGAAGATACGCAGTATTTT
CASRRDEDTQYF
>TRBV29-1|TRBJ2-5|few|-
TGCAGCGTGGCCACCCCCTGGGAGACCCAGTACTTC
CSVATPWETQYF
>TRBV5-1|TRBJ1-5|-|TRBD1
TGCGCCAGCAGCACCGGGACAGGGGCTATCAATCAGCCCCAGCATTTT
CASSTGTGAINQPQHF
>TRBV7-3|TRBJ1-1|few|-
TGTGCCAGCAGCTCCTATATGAACACTGAAGCTTTCTTT
CASSSYMNTEAFF
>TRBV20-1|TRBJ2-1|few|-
TGCAGTGCGACGGGGGTCGCGGGCCACAATGAGCAGTTCTTC
CSATGVAGHNEQFF
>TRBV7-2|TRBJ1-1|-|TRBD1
TGTGCCAGCAGCTTAGCGGGACAGGGCGGCACTGAAGCTTTCTTT
CASSLAGQGGTEAFF
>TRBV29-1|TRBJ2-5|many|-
TGCAGCGTTTCACTCGGGACCGCGGAGACCCAGTACTTC
CSVSLGTAETQYF
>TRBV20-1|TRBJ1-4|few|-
TGCAGTGCTAGTGGCGACAGGTCGGGTGAAAAACTGTTTTTT
CSASGDRSGEKLFF
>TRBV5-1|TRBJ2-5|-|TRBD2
TGCGCCAGCAGCCCGGACGGGGGACTAGCGTCCGAGACCCAGTACTTC
CASSPDGGLASETQYF
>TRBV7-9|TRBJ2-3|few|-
TGTGCCAGCAGCCGTTTAGGATTAGCGCAGACAGATACGCAGTATTTT
CASSRLGLAQTDTQYF
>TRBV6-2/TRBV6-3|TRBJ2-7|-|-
TGTGCCAGCAGTTACGAGAGCAGGGGCTACGAGCAGTACTTC
CASSYESRGYEQYF
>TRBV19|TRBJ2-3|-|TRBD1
TGTGCCAGTAGTCGAGGGACAGACACAGATACGCAGTATTTT
CASSRGTDTDTQYF
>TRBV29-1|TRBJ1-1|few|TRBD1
TGCAGCGTTGAGGGACAGGGAGAAGAGGCTTTCTTT
CSVEGQGEEAFF
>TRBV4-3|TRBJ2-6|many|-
TGCGCCAGCAGCCAAGATCTTTGGGGGGCCAACGTCCTGACTTTC
CASSQDLWGANVLTF
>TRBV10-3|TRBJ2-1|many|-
TGTGCCATCAGTGACCCCAGGGGACCCTACAATGAGCAGTTCTTC
CAISDPRGPYNEQFF
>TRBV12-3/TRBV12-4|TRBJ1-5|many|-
TGTGCCAGCAATCTACAGGCGGGAGAGAGGCCCCAGCATTTT
CASNLQAGERPQHF
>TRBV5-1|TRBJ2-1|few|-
TGCGCCAGCAGCTTGGACAGGGCTTACAATGAGCAGTTCTTC
CASSLDRAYNEQFF
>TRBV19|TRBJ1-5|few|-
TGTGCCACAAATGCCGGCGGGCAGCCCCAGCATTTT
CATNAGGQPQHF
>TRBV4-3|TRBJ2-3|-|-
TGCGCCAGCAGCCAAGGGGGAGGGGGCGACGGTACGCAGTATTTT
CASSQGGGGDGTQYF
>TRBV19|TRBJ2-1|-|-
TGTGCCAGTAGTATACATCAGGGGGGTCAGTTCTTC
CASSIHQGGQFF
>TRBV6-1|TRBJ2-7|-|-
TGTGCCAGCAGTGGAGGGCCGTCCTGGCAGCAGTACTTC
CASSGGPSWQQYF
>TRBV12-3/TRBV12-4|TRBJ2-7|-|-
TGTGCCAGCAGTCCCCAGCGGAGCTCCTACGAGCAGTACTTC
CASSPQRSSYEQYF
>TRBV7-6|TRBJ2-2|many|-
TGTGCCAGCAGCCCCCTCGACGGGGCTTGGGGCGGGGAGCTGTTTTTT
CASSPLDGAWGGELFF
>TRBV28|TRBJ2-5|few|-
TGTGCCAGCAGTGAAACAGGGAGGCAGACCCAGTACTTC
CASSETGRQTQYF
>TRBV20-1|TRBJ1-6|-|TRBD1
TGCAGTGCCCGGACCTTACAGGGGGAGGGCTCACCCCTCCACTTT
CSARTLQGEGSPLHF
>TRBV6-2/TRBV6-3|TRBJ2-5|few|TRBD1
TGTGCCAGCAGTTACGGGCCGGGACAGGGGGAGGAGACCCAGTACTTC
CASSYGPGQGEETQYF
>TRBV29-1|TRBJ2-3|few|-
TGCAGCGTTGAAACAGATACAGATACGCAGTATTTT
CSVETDTDTQYF
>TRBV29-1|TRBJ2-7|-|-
TGCAGCGTTGAAGGGGAAAGGGGACTCTCCTACGAGCAGTACTTC
CSVEGERGLSYEQYF
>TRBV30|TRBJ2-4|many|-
TGTGCCTGGAGGACCTCCGGGGCCGCGGCAGGCATTCAGTACTTC
CAWRTSGAAAGIQYF
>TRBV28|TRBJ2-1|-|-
TGTGCCGGGTCCGTGCAACGGGGGAATGAGCAGTTCTTC
CAGSVQRGNEQFF
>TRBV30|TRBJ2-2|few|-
TGTGCCTGGAGCCGGAAGGACACGAACACCGGGGAGCTGTTTTTT
CAWSRKDTNTGELFF
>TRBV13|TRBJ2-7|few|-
TGTGCCAGCAGCGTACGACAGTACGAGCAGTACTTC
CASSVRQYEQYF
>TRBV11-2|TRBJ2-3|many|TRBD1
TGTGCCAGCAGCTCGTGGACAGGGGGAGCAGATACGCAGTATTTT
CASSSWTGGADTQYF
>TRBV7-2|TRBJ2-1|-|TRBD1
TGTGCCAGCAGCCCGGCCTGGGCAGGGGGCAATGAGCAGTTCTTC
CASSPAWAGGNEQFF
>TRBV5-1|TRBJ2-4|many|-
TGCGCCAGCAGCATCCGGGGCATTCAGTACTTC
CASSIRGIQYF
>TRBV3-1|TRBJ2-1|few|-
TGTGCCAGCAGCCCCCGTGGGGCGGGCAACCACAATGAGCAGTTCTTC
CASSPRGAGNHNEQFF
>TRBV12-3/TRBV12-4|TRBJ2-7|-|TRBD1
TGTGCCAGCAGTCCCCCGAGGGACAGGGGGGCCTACGAGCAGTACTTC
CASSPPRDRGAYEQYF
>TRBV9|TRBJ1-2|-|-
TGTGCCAGCAGCGACGGGACACAATCTTATGGCTACACCTTC
CASSDGTQSYGYTF
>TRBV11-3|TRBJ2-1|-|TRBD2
TGTGCCAGCAGCGCGAATCGGGGGGGGACGTACAATGAGCAGTTCTTC
CASSANRGGTYNEQFF
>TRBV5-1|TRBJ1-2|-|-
TGCGCCAGCAGCTTGGACGGACGCGGGACTAACTATGGCTACACCTTC
CASSLDGRGTNYGYTF
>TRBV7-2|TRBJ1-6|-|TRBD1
TGTGCCAGCAGCCCTAGGACAGGGGTTCTTTCACCCCTCCACTTT
CASSPRTGVLSPLHF
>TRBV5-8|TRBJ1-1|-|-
TGTGCCAGCAGCAGCCAAAATGCTGAAGCTTTCTTT
CASSSQNAEAFF
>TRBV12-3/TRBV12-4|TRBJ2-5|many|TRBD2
TGTGCCAGCAGTTTACGGGGGGGGGAGACCCAGTACTTC
CASSLRGGETQYF